This TCR beta chain was sequenced in a study of shared clonotypes between healthy human individuals. Germline loops: CDR1 MNHNS, CDR2 SASEGT. The CDR3 is made up of 14 amino acids. V gave up 5 bases and J gave up 2 bases, with 12 bases separating them. This clone has only one observation. The table came from immunoSEQ multiplex PCR; TCRdb's copy has only in-frame clones and leaves some out. The sample shows about 1 million clones, about 75% of them seen only once. The rearrangement joins TRBV6-1 to TRBJ1-1; D is possibly TRBD1 (5 bases). The sample comprised memory CD4+ T cells sorted from blood. Indicated subset: CD45RA-negative fraction. The clonotype originates from a man between 18 and 35 years old in good health. CDR3 sequence (DNA): TGTGCCAGCAGTCTTATGGGGGATAACACTGAAGCTTTCTTT. The encoded protein is CASSLMGDNTEAFF.